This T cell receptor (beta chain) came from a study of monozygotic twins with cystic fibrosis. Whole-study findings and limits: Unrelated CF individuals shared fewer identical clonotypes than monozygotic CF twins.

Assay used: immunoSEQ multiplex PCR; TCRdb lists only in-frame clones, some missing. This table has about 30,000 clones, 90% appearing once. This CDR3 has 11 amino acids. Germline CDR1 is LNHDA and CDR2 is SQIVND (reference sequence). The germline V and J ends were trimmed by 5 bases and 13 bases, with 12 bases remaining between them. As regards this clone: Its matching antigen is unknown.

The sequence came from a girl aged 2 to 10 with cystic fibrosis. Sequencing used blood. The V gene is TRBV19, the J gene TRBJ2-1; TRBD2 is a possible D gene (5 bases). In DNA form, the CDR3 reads TGTGCCAGTAGTGACGGGGTTGAACAGTTCTTC. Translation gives CASSDGVEQFF.